One and the same sample provided the 6 T cell receptor beta chains below, sequenced in a study of blood T cell repertoires in COVID-19. Method: immunoSEQ multiplex PCR; TCRdb's copy keeps in-frame clones and lacks some. The sample holds about 200,000 clones, over 80% seen once. Specimen: PBMCs or T cells enriched from blood (not recorded which). These receptors originate from a woman aged 30 to 39 who had been exposed to COVID-19.

The rearrangement uses TRBV6-5 and TRBJ1-1; the match to TRBD1 covers 9 bases. The CDR3 consists of 13 residues. CDR1 and CDR2 (germline): MNHEY, SVGAGI. The ends lost 10 bases at V and 3 bases at J; junction bases unmatched: 6. The CDR3 bases are TGTGCCATCCCGGGACAGGGCTACACTGAAGCTTTCTTT. Protein sequence: CAIPGQGYTEAFF.

This clone was found a few times. This rearrangement joins TRBV4-2 to TRBJ1-5; D gene ambiguous. Per germline, CDR1 LGHNA and CDR2 YNFKEQ. V lost 0 bases to trimming and J lost 6 bases, with 6 bases between them. This CDR3 comprises 13 residues. In nucleotides, the CDR3 is TGTGCCAGCAGCCAAGATCGGGGTCAGCCCCAGCATTTT. Translating gives CASSQDRGQPQHF.

This chain joins TRBV6-1 and TRBJ1-3; the match to TRBD1 covers 8 bases. J gave up 0 bases and V 2 bases, and 15 bases lay outside the gene matches. This CDR3 region has 20 residues. Germline CDR1 and CDR2: MNHNS and SASEGT. As DNA, the CDR3 is TGTGCCAGCAGTGAACTTCTGGGGGTAGGACAGGGTCTCTCTGGAAACACCATATATTTT. This encodes CASSELLGVGQGLSGNTIYF.

The V call is TRBV4-1, the J call TRBJ2-3; 10 bases are a match to TRBD2. With 1 base clipped from V and 5 bases from J, the junction kept 12 bases outside the gene matches. The germline gives CDR1 MGHRA, CDR2 YSYEKL. CDR3 size: 18 residues. The CDR3 bases are TGCGCCAGCAGCCAAGTTAGTTGGAGCGGGGGGGCTAGAGATACGCAGTATTTT. This translates into CASSQVSWSGGARDTQYF.

V usage is TRBV2 and J usage is TRBJ2-6, with TRBD1 matching 9 bases. In germline, CDR1 is SNHLY, CDR2 FYNNEI. This CDR3 spans 15 amino acids. With V trimmed by 7 bases and J by 4 bases, 5 bases remained unmatched. The CDR3: CASNPDRGGANVLTF. The CDR3, as DNA: TGTGCCAGCAATCCCGACAGGGGGGGGGCCAACGTCCTGACTTTC.

The V and J genes are TRBV2 and TRBJ2-7; perhaps TRBD2 as D (5 bases). Trimming left V 6 bases short and J 2 bases short, with 11 bases between. CDR1 and CDR2 (germline): SNHLY, FYNNEI. The CDR3 extends over 13 amino acids. The CDR3 loop reads CASRRTATYEQYF. DNA for the CDR3: TGTGCCAGCAGGAGGACTGCAACCTACGAGCAGTACTTC.